Listed below are T cell receptor beta chains from one sample, sequenced in a study of Graves' ophthalmopathy and Graves' hyperthyroidism. MiXCR was run by TCRdb on the multiplex PCR reads, yielding one entry per CDR3 protein. The sample lists around 670,000 distinct CDR3 sequences; roughly 41% were seen once. The sample consisted of peripheral blood. These receptors were collected from an adult man with Graves' ophthalmopathy. Each CDR3 is given with its conserved first and last residue. D genes are given only for firm matches. Size values are once, few and many counts, or a class for expanded clones, and some rows have none.

abundance: -; j_gene: TRBJ1-2; len: 15; v_gene: TRBV19; d_gene: -; CDR3aa: CASSITGRANYGYTF; CDR3nt: TGTGCCAGTAGTATTACAGGGAGGGCGAACTATGGCTACACCTTC
abundance: -; j_gene: TRBJ2-1; len: 13; v_gene: TRBV20-1; d_gene: -; CDR3aa: CSASLGGHGEQFF; CDR3nt: TGCAGTGCTAGCCTCGGGGGCCACGGTGAGCAGTTCTTC
abundance: many; j_gene: TRBJ1-1; len: 15; v_gene: TRBV10-3; d_gene: -; CDR3aa: CAISEDTSGGTEAFF; CDR3nt: TGTGCCATCAGTGAAGATACATCGGGGGGCACTGAAGCTTTCTTT
abundance: -; j_gene: TRBJ1-5; len: 18; v_gene: TRBV5-5; d_gene: TRBD1; CDR3aa: CASSFYNRGVVNNQPQHF; CDR3nt: TGTGCCAGCAGCTTCTATAACAGGGGAGTGGTAAACAATCAGCCCCAGCATTTT
abundance: -; j_gene: TRBJ2-7; len: 15; v_gene: TRBV2; d_gene: TRBD1; CDR3aa: CASRDRTGPPYEQYF; CDR3nt: TGTGCCAGCAGGGATCGGACAGGGCCCCCCTACGAGCAGTACTTC
abundance: many; j_gene: TRBJ1-1; len: 12; v_gene: TRBV6-5; d_gene: -; CDR3aa: CASSPGRGEAFF; CDR3nt: TGTGCCAGCAGTCCGGGGAGGGGGGAAGCTTTCTTT
abundance: -; j_gene: TRBJ1-4; len: 15; v_gene: TRBV10-3; d_gene: -; CDR3aa: CASSPEGATNEKLFF; CDR3nt: TGTGCCAGCAGCCCCGAGGGTGCAACTAATGAAAAACTGTTTTTT
abundance: -; j_gene: TRBJ1-2; len: 14; v_gene: TRBV9; d_gene: -; CDR3aa: CASSTDTKHYGYTF; CDR3nt: TGTGCCAGCTCCACGGACACTAAACACTATGGCTACACCTTC
abundance: few; j_gene: TRBJ2-5; len: 16; v_gene: TRBV10-3; d_gene: TRBD2; CDR3aa: CASSSGLAATQETQYF; CDR3nt: TGTGCCAGCAGCTCCGGACTAGCGGCAACACAAGAGACCCAGTACTTC
abundance: few; j_gene: TRBJ1-2; len: 13; v_gene: TRBV5-6; d_gene: TRBD1; CDR3aa: CASSYDRGGGYTF; CDR3nt: TGTGCCAGCAGCTACGACAGGGGCGGCGGCTACACCTTC
abundance: few; j_gene: TRBJ2-5; len: 13; v_gene: TRBV5-4; d_gene: -; CDR3aa: CASASGQGKTQYF; CDR3nt: TGTGCCAGCGCCTCCGGGCAGGGGAAGACCCAGTACTTC
abundance: -; j_gene: TRBJ1-4; len: 14; v_gene: TRBV7-9; d_gene: TRBD1; CDR3aa: CASSLSTGVGKLFF; CDR3nt: TGTGCCAGCAGCTTATCCACAGGGGTTGGAAAACTGTTTTTT
abundance: once; j_gene: TRBJ2-7; len: 14; v_gene: TRBV7-6; d_gene: -; CDR3aa: CASSRERASHEQYF; CDR3nt: TGTGCCAGCAGCCGTGAGAGGGCCTCCCACGAGCAGTACTTC
abundance: -; j_gene: TRBJ2-5; len: 17; v_gene: TRBV24-1; d_gene: -; CDR3aa: CATSDPNARGVIETQYF; CDR3nt: TGTGCCACCAGTGATCCAAATGCTAGAGGCGTCATAGAGACCCAGTACTTC
abundance: -; j_gene: TRBJ2-7; len: 16; v_gene: TRBV7-2; d_gene: TRBD1; CDR3aa: CASRVGGTGDFDEQHF; CDR3nt: TGTGCCAGCAGAGTAGGGGGGACAGGGGATTTCGACGAGCAGCACTTC
abundance: few; j_gene: TRBJ2-5; len: 13; v_gene: TRBV20-1; d_gene: -; CDR3aa: CSATSRWGETQYF; CDR3nt: TGCAGTGCTACCTCGAGGTGGGGAGAGACCCAGTACTTC
abundance: few; j_gene: TRBJ2-7; len: 13; v_gene: TRBV10-1; d_gene: -; CDR3aa: CASSESGRGEQYF; CDR3nt: TGCGCCAGCAGTGAGTCGGGTAGGGGAGAGCAGTACTTC
abundance: many; j_gene: TRBJ2-7; len: 13; v_gene: TRBV19; d_gene: -; CDR3aa: CASSIDEGYEQYF; CDR3nt: TGTGCCAGTAGTATCGACGAGGGCTACGAGCAGTACTTC
abundance: few; j_gene: TRBJ2-7; len: 13; v_gene: TRBV19; d_gene: -; CDR3aa: CASSISFAGEQYF; CDR3nt: TGTGCCAGTAGTATATCCTTCGCGGGCGAGCAGTACTTC
abundance: -; j_gene: TRBJ1-1; len: 17; v_gene: TRBV19; d_gene: -; CDR3aa: CASSRTSGGVLDTEAFF; CDR3nt: TGTGCCAGTAGTAGGACAAGCGGGGGCGTTTTGGACACTGAAGCTTTCTTT
abundance: -; j_gene: TRBJ2-7; len: 15; v_gene: TRBV7-2; d_gene: TRBD1; CDR3aa: CASSSNRGLPYEQYF; CDR3nt: TGTGCCAGCAGCTCGAACAGGGGGCTTCCCTACGAGCAGTACTTC
abundance: -; j_gene: TRBJ1-6; len: 14; v_gene: TRBV25-1; d_gene: -; CDR3aa: CASSELGFNSPLHF; CDR3nt: TGTGCCAGCAGTGAATTAGGGTTTAATTCACCCCTCCACTTT
abundance: many; j_gene: TRBJ2-2; len: 14; v_gene: TRBV7-9; d_gene: -; CDR3aa: CASSFGANTGELFF; CDR3nt: TGTGCCAGCAGCTTTGGGGCTAACACCGGGGAGCTGTTTTTT
abundance: -; j_gene: TRBJ1-1; len: 11; v_gene: TRBV20-1; d_gene: TRBD1; CDR3aa: CSARDRVGAFF; CDR3nt: TGCAGTGCTCGGGACAGGGTGGGCGCTTTCTTT
abundance: many; j_gene: TRBJ1-5; len: 12; v_gene: TRBV10-3; d_gene: -; CDR3aa: CAISEPGRPQHF; CDR3nt: TGTGCCATCAGTGAGCCAGGGAGGCCCCAGCATTTT
abundance: -; j_gene: TRBJ1-1; len: 13; v_gene: TRBV20-1; d_gene: TRBD1; CDR3aa: CSAHRTGGTEAFF; CDR3nt: TGCAGTGCTCACCGTACAGGGGGCACTGAAGCTTTCTTT
abundance: -; j_gene: TRBJ1-3; len: 17; v_gene: TRBV10-3; d_gene: -; CDR3aa: CAISPGKISYSGNTIYF; CDR3nt: TGTGCCATCAGTCCGGGAAAGATCTCCTACTCTGGAAACACCATATATTTT
abundance: -; j_gene: TRBJ2-2; len: 13; v_gene: TRBV7-9; d_gene: -; CDR3aa: CASSYLYTGELFF; CDR3nt: TGTGCCAGCAGTTACCTTTACACCGGGGAGCTGTTTTTT
abundance: once; j_gene: TRBJ2-5; len: 11; v_gene: TRBV2; d_gene: -; CDR3aa: CASKRAETQYF; CDR3nt: TGTGCCAGCAAAAGGGCAGAGACCCAGTACTTC
abundance: many; j_gene: TRBJ1-2; len: 14; v_gene: TRBV7-8; d_gene: -; CDR3aa: CASSSSGRDYGYTF; CDR3nt: TGTGCCAGCAGCTCCTCAGGGCGAGACTATGGCTACACCTTC
abundance: -; j_gene: TRBJ1-3; len: 14; v_gene: TRBV15; d_gene: -; CDR3aa: CATSRDSLWLHLRF; CDR3nt: -
abundance: -; j_gene: TRBJ1-5; len: 17; v_gene: TRBV2; d_gene: TRBD1; CDR3aa: CASSLAFGTGFPKPQHF; CDR3nt: TGTGCCAGCAGCTTAGCTTTCGGGACAGGGTTCCCTAAGCCCCAGCATTTT
abundance: many; j_gene: TRBJ1-3; len: 15; v_gene: TRBV7-9; d_gene: -; CDR3aa: CASSPRTSSGNTIYF; CDR3nt: TGTGCCAGCAGCCCGCGGACGTCCTCTGGAAACACCATATATTTT
abundance: -; j_gene: TRBJ1-4; len: 14; v_gene: TRBV2; d_gene: TRBD1; CDR3aa: CASGDRGPLCELFF; CDR3nt: TGTGCCAGCGGGGACAGGGGCCCTCTTTGTGAACTGTTTTTT
abundance: once; j_gene: TRBJ2-3; len: 15; v_gene: TRBV29-1; d_gene: TRBD2; CDR3aa: CSVGNSGGVTDTQYF; CDR3nt: TGCAGCGTTGGAAATAGCGGGGGAGTTACAGATACGCAGTATTTT
abundance: -; j_gene: TRBJ2-7; len: 16; v_gene: TRBV7-9; d_gene: TRBD2; CDR3aa: CASSPPGGNRVYEQYF; CDR3nt: TGTGCCAGCAGCCCGCCGGGGGGGAATAGAGTTTACGAGCAGTACTTC
abundance: -; j_gene: TRBJ2-3; len: 12; v_gene: TRBV20-1; d_gene: -; CDR3aa: CSARKNGDTQYF; CDR3nt: TGCAGTGCTAGAAAGAATGGTGATACGCAGTATTTT
abundance: -; j_gene: TRBJ2-7; len: 16; v_gene: TRBV25-1; d_gene: TRBD1; CDR3aa: CASSPQTGTGWYEQYF; CDR3nt: TGTGCCAGCAGTCCTCAGACCGGGACAGGGTGGTACGAGCAGTACTTC
abundance: many; j_gene: TRBJ1-4; len: 17; v_gene: TRBV7-6; d_gene: TRBD1; CDR3aa: CASSLAPTGESGEKLFF; CDR3nt: TGTGCCAGCAGCTTGGCCCCGACAGGGGAATCGGGTGAAAAACTGTTTTTT
abundance: -; j_gene: TRBJ1-3; len: 13; v_gene: TRBV19; d_gene: TRBD1; CDR3aa: CASSLSTGDTIYF; CDR3nt: TGTGCCAGTAGTCTATCGACAGGGGACACCATATATTTT
abundance: few; j_gene: TRBJ1-3; len: 12; v_gene: TRBV20-1; d_gene: -; CDR3aa: CSARGPGNTIYF; CDR3nt: TGCAGTGCTAGAGGGCCAGGAAACACCATATATTTT
abundance: -; j_gene: TRBJ2-5; len: 13; v_gene: TRBV14; d_gene: -; CDR3aa: CASNVASQETQYF; CDR3nt: TGTGCCAGCAATGTGGCCAGCCAAGAGACCCAGTACTTC
abundance: -; j_gene: TRBJ1-2; len: 15; v_gene: TRBV11-2; d_gene: -; CDR3aa: CASSLEPQGVDGYTF; CDR3nt: TGTGCCAGCAGCTTAGAACCCCAGGGTGTGGATGGCTACACCTTC
abundance: many; j_gene: TRBJ1-6; len: 13; v_gene: TRBV10-2; d_gene: -; CDR3aa: CASSESTGSPLHF; CDR3nt: TGCGCCAGCAGTGAGTCCACTGGATCACCCCTCCACTTT
abundance: many; j_gene: TRBJ2-5; len: 15; v_gene: TRBV29-1; d_gene: TRBD1; CDR3aa: CSVEGEDRVQETQYF; CDR3nt: TGCAGCGTTGAAGGGGAGGACAGGGTCCAAGAGACCCAGTACTTC
abundance: -; j_gene: TRBJ1-1; len: 13; v_gene: TRBV29-1; d_gene: -; CDR3aa: CSVQYQGSTEAFF; CDR3nt: TGCAGCGTACAATATCAGGGGAGCACTGAAGCCTTCTTT
abundance: once; j_gene: TRBJ2-7; len: 14; v_gene: TRBV3-1; d_gene: -; CDR3aa: CASSQGDTHYEQYF; CDR3nt: TGTGCCAGCAGCCAAGGGGACACCCACTACGAGCAGTACTTC
abundance: -; j_gene: TRBJ2-2; len: 15; v_gene: TRBV9; d_gene: TRBD1; CDR3aa: CTSSATGVGTGELFF; CDR3nt: TGCACCAGCAGCGCTACAGGGGTCGGGACCGGGGAGCTGTTTTTT